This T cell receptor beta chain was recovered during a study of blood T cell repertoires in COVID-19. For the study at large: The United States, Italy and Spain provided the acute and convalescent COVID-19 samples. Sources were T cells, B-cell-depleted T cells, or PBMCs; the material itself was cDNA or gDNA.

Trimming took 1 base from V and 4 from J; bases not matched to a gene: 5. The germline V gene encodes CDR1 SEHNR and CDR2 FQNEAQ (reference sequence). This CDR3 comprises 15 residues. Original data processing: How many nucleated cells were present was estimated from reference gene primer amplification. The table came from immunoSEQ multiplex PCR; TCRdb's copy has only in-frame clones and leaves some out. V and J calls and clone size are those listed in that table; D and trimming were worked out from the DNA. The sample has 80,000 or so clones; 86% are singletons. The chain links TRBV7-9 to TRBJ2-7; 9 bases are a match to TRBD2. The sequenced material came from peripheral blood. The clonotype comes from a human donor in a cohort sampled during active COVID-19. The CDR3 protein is CASSLEERGEYEQYF. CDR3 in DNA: TGTGCCAGCAGCTTAGAGGAGCGGGGGGAGTACGAGCAGTACTTC.